This T cell receptor (beta chain) is from a study of early T cells in non-severe SARS-CoV-2 infection. Notes on the study in general: The VDJdb matching leaned toward anti-spike CD8 responses and overlooked private and CD4 specificities.

Unique molecular identifier tags were affixed to discrete cDNA molecules. TCRdb re-called the 5' RACE reads with MiXCR, one entry per CDR3 protein. The sample has more than 85,000 distinct CDR3 sequences, around a sixth seen once; the top ten hold approximately 5.1%. Trimming stripped 4 bases from V and 3 bases from J, with 18 bases between. From germline, CDR1 is SEHNR and CDR2 FQNEAQ (reference sequence). The CDR3 spans 16 residues. This clonotype has more than one count but fewer than ten. What it binds is not known. This chain connects TRBV7-9 to TRBJ2-5, with D perhaps TRBD2 (5 bases). The TCR sequence derives from an adult who was a healthcare worker with PCR-confirmed SARS-CoV-2 infection or an uninfected control (not recorded which). The material sequenced was whole blood, taken at baseline. This CDR3 is CASSSRPGSGEETQYF. The CDR3 DNA follows: TGTGCCAGCAGCTCGAGACCGGGAAGCGGAGAAGAGACCCAGTACTTC.